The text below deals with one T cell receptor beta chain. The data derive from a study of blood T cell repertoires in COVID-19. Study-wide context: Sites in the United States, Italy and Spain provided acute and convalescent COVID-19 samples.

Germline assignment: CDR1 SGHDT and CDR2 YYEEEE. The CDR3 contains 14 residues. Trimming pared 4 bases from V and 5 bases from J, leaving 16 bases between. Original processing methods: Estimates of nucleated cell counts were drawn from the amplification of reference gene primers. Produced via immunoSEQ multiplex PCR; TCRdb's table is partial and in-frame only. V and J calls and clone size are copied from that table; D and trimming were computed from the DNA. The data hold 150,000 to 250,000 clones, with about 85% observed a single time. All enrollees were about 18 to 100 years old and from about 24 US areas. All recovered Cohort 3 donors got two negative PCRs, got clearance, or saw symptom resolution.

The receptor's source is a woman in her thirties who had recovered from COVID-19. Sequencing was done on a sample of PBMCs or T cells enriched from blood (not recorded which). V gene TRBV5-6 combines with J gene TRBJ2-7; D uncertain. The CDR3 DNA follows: TGTGCCAGCAGCCCCTCGGAGTGGTTCCACGAGCAGTACTTC. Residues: CASSPSEWFHEQYF.